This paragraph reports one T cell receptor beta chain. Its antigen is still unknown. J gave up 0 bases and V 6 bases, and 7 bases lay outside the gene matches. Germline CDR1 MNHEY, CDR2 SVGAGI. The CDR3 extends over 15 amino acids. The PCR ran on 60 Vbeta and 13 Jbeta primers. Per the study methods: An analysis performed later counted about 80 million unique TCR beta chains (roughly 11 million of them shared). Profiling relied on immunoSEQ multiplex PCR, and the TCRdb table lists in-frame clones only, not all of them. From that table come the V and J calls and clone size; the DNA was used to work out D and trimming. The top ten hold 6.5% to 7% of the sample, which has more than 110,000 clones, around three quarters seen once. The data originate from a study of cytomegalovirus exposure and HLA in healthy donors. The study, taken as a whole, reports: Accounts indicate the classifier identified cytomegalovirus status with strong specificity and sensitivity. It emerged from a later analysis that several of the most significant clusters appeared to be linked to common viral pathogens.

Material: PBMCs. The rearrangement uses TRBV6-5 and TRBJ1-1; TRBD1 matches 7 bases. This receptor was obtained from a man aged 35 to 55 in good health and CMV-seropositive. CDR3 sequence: CASRGNRGLNTEAFF. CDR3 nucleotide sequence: TGTGCCAGCAGGGGAAACAGGGGCTTGAACACTGAAGCTTTCTTT.